These T cell receptor beta chains were read from a single sample in a study of OX40 agonist ivuxolimab in advanced cancers. Profiling relied on immunoSEQ multiplex PCR, and the TCRdb table lists in-frame clones only, not all of them. Seen here are 25,000 to 40,000 clones, about 87% observed once, and the top ten hold roughly 34%. The specimen comprised CD4+ or CD8+ T cells sorted from blood, sampled in a trial of the OX40 agonist ivuxolimab. The receptors shown here come from an adult with an advanced solid tumor such as melanoma, head and neck, liver or kidney cancer. CDR3s include the opening cysteine and the closing phenylalanine or tryptophan.

j_call v_call cdr3_aa
TRBJ1-2 TRBV9 CASSVGGYGYTF
TRBJ1-1 TRBV19 CASSIGPDGKSEAFF
TRBJ1-6 TRBV4-1 CASSQGPFLGGDNSPLHF
TRBJ2-4 TRBV30 CAWIPSRGGDIQYF
TRBJ1-2 TRBV12-1 CASSKWTGRLRGYGYTF
TRBJ2-3 TRBV11-2 CASSLILSGRPSTDTQYF
TRBJ1-2 TRBV6-1 CASSDLEGLGGYTF
TRBJ2-7 TRBV27 CASSASGPSRGYF
TRBJ1-1 TRBV7-9 CASSLYGGWDAEAFF
TRBJ2-7 TRBV5-4 CASSQDRPYEQYF
TRBJ1-1 TRBV30 CAWSVLGRGDNTEAFF
TRBJ2-7 TRBV7-6 CASSLGLARSSYEQYF
TRBJ2-7 TRBV27 CATGAGSYEQYF
TRBJ1-6 TRBV6-4 CASSDSPVNSPLHF
TRBJ2-7 TRBV7-2 CASSPGTGDYEQYF
TRBJ2-7 TRBV30 CAWGQGGGPLEEQYF
TRBJ2-1 TRBV7-9 CAIPSPLAGNSYNEQFF
TRBJ1-5 TRBV7-9 CASSLGSQPQHF
TRBJ1-6 TRBV13 CASSLGPNSPLHF
TRBJ2-1 TRBV7-6 CASSLVGGGNEQFF
TRBJ2-3 TRBV27 CASSLVAGALTDTQYF
TRBJ2-5 TRBV7-8 CASSLGASPYF
TRBJ1-4 TRBV27 CASSAPRSGKLFF
TRBJ2-3 TRBV7-2 CASSFWGAADTQYF
TRBJ2-7 TRBV4-1 CASSSSMTGAYEQYF
TRBJ2-1 TRBV27 CASNPPLLAGDYNEQFF
TRBJ2-7 TRBV4-1 CASSQGLVGGYEQYF
TRBJ2-7 TRBV7-9 CASSADSSYEQYF
TRBJ1-2 TRBV6-6 CASSYSQGSTYGYTF
TRBJ2-6 TRBV9 CASSVGEEISGANVLTF
TRBJ2-7 TRBV13 CASSSNGIDRGSQYF
TRBJ1-2 TRBV7-8 CASSTRENYGYTF
TRBJ2-3 TRBV11-1 CASSFGTDTQYF